These 16 T cell receptor beta chains originate from one sample sequenced in a study of T cells after yellow fever vaccination. TCRdb ran MiXCR on the 5' RACE reads and lists one entry per CDR3 protein. The sample has just under 600,000 distinct CDR3 sequences, about 13% seen once. Sequenced material: PBMCs, taken on the day of the yellow fever booster vaccination. These receptors were taken from a young man who received the YFV17D yellow fever vaccine.

This clonotype was observed a handful of times. The chain has TRBV7-2 and TRBJ2-1, with 9 bases aligning to TRBD2. Germline values: CDR1 SGHTA, CDR2 FQGNSA. V shed 4 bases and J 6 bases; nucleotides not matched to a gene: 10. This CDR3 spans 16 amino acids. The DNA of the CDR3 is TGTGCCAGCAGCTCCTACTCTAGCGGGGCATCCAATGAGCAGTTCTTC. It translates to CASSSYSSGASNEQFF.

This chain connects TRBV28 to TRBJ2-5; D is uncertain. Looked up from germline, CDR1 is MDHEN and CDR2 is SYDVKM. This CDR3 comprises 15 residues. Trimming shortened V by 6 bases and J by 0 bases, and 14 bases separated the two germline ends. The CDR3 sequence: CASSPPDGYQETQYF. For the CDR3, the DNA is TGTGCCAGCAGCCCCCCCGATGGGTACCAAGAGACCCAGTACTTC.

This clonotype was seen at least ten times. This chain joins TRBV7-8 and TRBJ2-7, with 13 nucleotides matching TRBD2. Germline assignment: CDR1 SGHVS and CDR2 FQNEAQ. Trimming cost V 1 base and J 4 bases; bases outside gene matches: 4. The CDR3 covers 16 residues. In DNA, the CDR3 is TGTGCCAGCAGCTTAGAAGGGACTAGCGGGATTTACGAGCAGTACTTC. This codes for CASSLEGTSGIYEQYF.

This clonotype was detected many times. The chain combines TRBV5-4 with TRBJ2-5, with D uncertain. V dropped 0 bases and J dropped 5 bases, with 14 bases sitting between them. The CDR3 has 15 residues. Germline V lookup: CDR1 SGHNT, CDR2 YYREEE (reference sequence). As DNA, the CDR3 is TGTGCCAGCAGCTTGGACCTTGATCTCGGGGAGACCCAGTACTTC. It yields the protein CASSLDLDLGETQYF.

This clonotype turned up a few times. CDR3 protein: CASSHPPGTANYEQYF. CDR3 sequence (DNA): TGCGCCAGCAGCCACCCTCCCGGGACAGCAAACTACGAGCAGTACTTC. The chain recombines TRBV4-3 with TRBJ2-7; 7 bases are shared with TRBD1. The junction had 11 bases not matched to a gene; V was cut back by 3 bases and J by 3 bases. The germline V gene has CDR1 LGHNA and CDR2 YSLEER. This CDR3 is 16 amino acids long.

This clonotype was observed a few times. Here the CDR3 DNA reads TGTGCCAGCAGCTTAGCGGGTTTTTATAGCGGGGCCACCTACGAGCAGTACTTC. Its translation: CASSLAGFYSGATYEQYF. The rearrangement uses TRBV7-2 and TRBJ2-7; 8 nucleotides agree with TRBD2. Germline assignment: CDR1 SGHTA and CDR2 FQGNSA. J was trimmed by 2 bases and V by 0 bases; bases with no gene match: 12. This CDR3 spans 18 amino acids.

This clonotype was seen at least ten times. This chain connects TRBV4-3 to TRBJ2-3; no firm D call. The CDR3 has 15 residues. Germline CDR1 reads LGHNA; CDR2 reads YSLEER. Deletions cut 0 bases from V and 2 bases from J, with 9 bases between. Written as DNA, the CDR3 is TGCGCCAGCAGCCAAGATTTCGGCAACACAGATACGCAGTATTTT. This gives the protein CASSQDFGNTDTQYF.

This clonotype was counted between two and nine times. The chain employs TRBV5-4 and TRBJ2-1; possibly TRBD2 for D (6 bases). With 1 base removed from V and 5 bases from J, the gap between germline ends came to 10 bases. The CDR3 totals 14 residues. Germline V lookup: CDR1 SGHNT, CDR2 YYREEE (reference sequence). CDR3 amino acids: CASSLKGLDNEQFF. The CDR3, as DNA: TGTGCCAGCAGCTTGAAGGGACTTGACAATGAGCAGTTCTTC. Supplemented by reference TRBV5-4 and TRBJ2-1, the full variable domain reads ETGVTQSPTHLIKTRGQQVTLRCSSQSGHNTVSWYQQALGQGPQFIFQYYREEENGRGNFPPRFSGLQFPNYSSELNVNALELDDSALYLCASSLKGLDNEQFFGPGTRLTVL.

This clonotype was seen a few times. The J gene is TRBJ2-3, the V gene TRBV24-1; 7 nucleotides match TRBD2. CDR1 is KGHDR and CDR2 is SFDVKD in the germline V gene. J gave up 4 bases and V 4 bases, and 10 bases lay outside the gene matches. The CDR3 is made up of 16 amino acids. The CDR3 sequence: CATSDPGGRGADTQYF. CDR3 sequence (DNA): TGTGCCACCAGTGACCCCGGGGGGAGAGGAGCAGATACGCAGTATTTT.

This clonotype was seen a handful of times. The rearrangement uses TRBV28 and TRBJ2-7; 8 bases match TRBD1. This CDR3 contains 15 residues. Germline V gives CDR1 MDHEN, CDR2 SYDVKM. Germline trimming cut 5 bases from V and 0 bases from J; bases unmatched to any gene: 6. CDR3 residues: CASSNRDRLSYEQYF. In nucleotides, the CDR3 is TGTGCCAGCAGTAACCGGGACAGGCTCTCCTACGAGCAGTACTTC.

This clonotype appeared a few times. The gene calls are TRBV15 and TRBJ2-5; D ambiguous. Germline CDR1 is LNHNV and CDR2 is YYDKDF (reference sequence). The V and J ends lost 1 base and 1 base respectively, with 7 bases between them. This CDR3 is built from 14 residues. The DNA of the CDR3 is TGTGCCACCAGCAGAGCTGGTCTCCAAGAGACCCAGTACTTC. Its translation: CATSRAGLQETQYF.

Worth noting for this clonotype: Since a much larger clone is just one base distant, this may be a read error. The rearrangement uses TRBV11-2 and TRBJ2-5, with D perhaps matching TRBD2 (6 bases). The CDR3 extends over 13 amino acids. Germline CDR1 and CDR2: SGHAT and FQNNGV. V was clipped by 5 bases and J by 7 bases, with 14 bases between them. The DNA of the CDR3 is TGTGCCAGCAGCCTCGGGGAGGCTAGGACCCAGTACTTC. Protein product: CASSLGEARTQYF.

V is TRBV4-1 and J is TRBJ2-7; D call uncertain. Germline lookup yields CDR1 MGHRA and CDR2 YSYEKL. This CDR3 spans 15 amino acids. V was trimmed by 2 bases and J by 2 bases, leaving 13 bases between them. DNA for the CDR3: TGCGCCAGCAGCCAAAGTCCCCGGAATCCCTACGAGCAGTACTTC. Its translation is CASSQSPRNPYEQYF.

The rearrangement joins TRBV7-7 to TRBJ2-5; D is ambiguous. Germline V gene sequence: CDR1 SSHAT, CDR2 FNYEAQ (reference sequence). The CDR3 loop spans 12 amino acids. Here the CDR3 DNA reads TGTGCTACCAGCCGACCCGACGGGACCCAGTACTTC. Amino acids: CATSRPDGTQYF.

This clonotype was detected only a few times. V usage is TRBV7-9 and J usage is TRBJ2-2; the match to TRBD1 covers 9 bases. Germline CDR1 reads SEHNR; CDR2 reads FQNEAQ (reference sequence). The CDR3 totals 16 residues. V was pared by 5 bases and J by 7 bases, with 11 bases of the junction left unmatched. CDR3: CASSGPGSGQGGELFF. The CDR3 DNA sequence: TGTGCCAGCAGCGGACCCGGGTCGGGACAGGGCGGGGAGCTGTTTTTT.

This chain's CDR3 is CASSLGKTLNSPLHF. The CDR3 DNA sequence: TGCGCCAGCAGCTTGGGAAAGACTCTGAATTCACCCCTCCACTTT. J is TRBJ1-6 and V is TRBV5-1; no clear D. The V and J ends lost 0 bases and 7 bases respectively, with 11 bases between them. In germline, CDR1 is SGHRS, CDR2 YFSETQ. This CDR3 spans 15 amino acids.